The T cell receptor (beta chain) described here comes from a study of lymphopenia after photon versus proton radiotherapy. Study-level findings and limits: Better survival with proton therapy was suggested as possible, not demonstrated.

Generated by immunoSEQ multiplex PCR, the TCRdb table keeps only in-frame clones and is missing some. Of about 45,000 clones listed, less than 90% were seen once; the top ten hold approximately 2.1%. This clone was seen just once. No antigen is known for it. The CDR3 is 14 amino acids. V was trimmed by 2 bases and J by 5 bases, leaving 10 bases between them. In germline, CDR1 is SGHTA, CDR2 FQGNSA. The material sequenced was peripheral blood, taken from a patient treated with photon-based radiotherapy. The chain joins TRBV7-2 to TRBJ1-3; D unresolved. The clonotype originates from a man aged 40-49 years with gastric cancer. Written as DNA, the CDR3 is TGTGCCAGCAGCTTAAACAGTATAAGAAACACCATATATTTT. Protein sequence: CASSLNSIRNTIYF.